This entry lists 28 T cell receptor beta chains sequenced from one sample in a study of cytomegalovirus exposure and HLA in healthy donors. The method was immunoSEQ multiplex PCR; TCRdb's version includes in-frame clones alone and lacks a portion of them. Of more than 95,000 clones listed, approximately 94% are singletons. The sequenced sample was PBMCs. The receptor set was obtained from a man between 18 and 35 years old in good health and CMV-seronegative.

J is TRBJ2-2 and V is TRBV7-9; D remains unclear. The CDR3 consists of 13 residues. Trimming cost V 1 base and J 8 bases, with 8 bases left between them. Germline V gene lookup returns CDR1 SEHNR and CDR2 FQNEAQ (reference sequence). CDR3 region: CASSLDAGGELFF. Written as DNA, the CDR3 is TGTGCCAGCAGCTTAGATGCAGGTGGGGAGCTGTTTTTT.

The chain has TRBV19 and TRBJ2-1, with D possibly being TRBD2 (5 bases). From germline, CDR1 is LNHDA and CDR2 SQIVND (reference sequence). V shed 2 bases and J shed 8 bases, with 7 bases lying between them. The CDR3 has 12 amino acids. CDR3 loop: CASSIQRDEQFF. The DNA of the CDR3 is TGTGCCAGTAGTATACAGAGGGATGAGCAGTTCTTC. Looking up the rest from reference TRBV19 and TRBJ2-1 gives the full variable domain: DGGITQSPKYLFRKEGQNVTLSCEQNLNHDAMYWYRQDPGQGLRLIYYSQIVNDFQKGDIAEGYSVSREKKESFPLTVTSAQKNPTAFYLCASSIQRDEQFFGPGTRLTVL.

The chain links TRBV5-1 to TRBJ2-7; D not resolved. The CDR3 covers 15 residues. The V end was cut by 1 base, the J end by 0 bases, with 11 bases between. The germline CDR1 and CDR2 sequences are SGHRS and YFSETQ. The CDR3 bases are TGCGCCAGCAGCTTGCTCGCGGAGAACTCCTACGAGCAGTACTTC. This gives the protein CASSLLAENSYEQYF.

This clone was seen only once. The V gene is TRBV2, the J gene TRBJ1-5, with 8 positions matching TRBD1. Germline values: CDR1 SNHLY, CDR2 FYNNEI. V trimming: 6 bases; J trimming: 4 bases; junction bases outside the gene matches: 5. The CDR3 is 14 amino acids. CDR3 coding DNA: TGTGCCAGCAGGGCCGGACAGGGAAATCAGCCCCAGCATTTT. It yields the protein CASRAGQGNQPQHF.

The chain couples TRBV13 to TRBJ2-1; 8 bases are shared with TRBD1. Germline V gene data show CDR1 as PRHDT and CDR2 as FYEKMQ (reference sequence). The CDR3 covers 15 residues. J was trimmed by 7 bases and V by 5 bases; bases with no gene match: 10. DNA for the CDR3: TGTGCCAGCAGCCGAACAGGGGGTCTCCAGAATGAGCAGTTCTTC. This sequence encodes CASSRTGGLQNEQFF.

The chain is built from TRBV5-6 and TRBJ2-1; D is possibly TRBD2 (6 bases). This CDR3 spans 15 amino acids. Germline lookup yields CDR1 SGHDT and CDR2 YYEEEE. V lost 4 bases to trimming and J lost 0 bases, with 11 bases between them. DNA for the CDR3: TGTGCCAGCAGCCTCGGGCGGGACTCCTACAATGAGCAGTTCTTC. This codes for CASSLGRDSYNEQFF.

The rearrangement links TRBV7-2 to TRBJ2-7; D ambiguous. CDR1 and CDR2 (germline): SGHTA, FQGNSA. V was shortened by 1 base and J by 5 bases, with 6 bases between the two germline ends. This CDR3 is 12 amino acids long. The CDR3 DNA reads TGTGCCAGCAGCTTAGTGTCTCACGAGCAGTACTTC. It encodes CASSLVSHEQYF.

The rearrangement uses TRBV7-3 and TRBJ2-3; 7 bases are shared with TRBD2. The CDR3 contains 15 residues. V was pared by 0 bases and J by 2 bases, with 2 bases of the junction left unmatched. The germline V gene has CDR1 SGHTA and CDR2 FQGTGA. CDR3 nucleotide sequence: TGTGCCAGCAGCTTAACGGGAGGGCCCACAGATACGCAGTATTTT. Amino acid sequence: CASSLTGGPTDTQYF.

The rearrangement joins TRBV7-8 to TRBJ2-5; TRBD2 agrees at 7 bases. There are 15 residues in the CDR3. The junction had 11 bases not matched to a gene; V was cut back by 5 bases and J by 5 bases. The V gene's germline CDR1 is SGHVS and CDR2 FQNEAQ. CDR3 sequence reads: CASSPTARRGETQYF. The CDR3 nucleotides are TGTGCCAGCAGCCCCACCGCGAGGCGGGGGGAGACCCAGTACTTC.

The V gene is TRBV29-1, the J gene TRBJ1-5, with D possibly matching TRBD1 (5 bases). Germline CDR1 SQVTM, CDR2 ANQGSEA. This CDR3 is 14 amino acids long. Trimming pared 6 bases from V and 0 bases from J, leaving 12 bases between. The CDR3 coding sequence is TGCAGCGTCGGGGGACTTGATAGCAATCAGCCCCAGCATTTT. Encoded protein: CSVGGLDSNQPQHF. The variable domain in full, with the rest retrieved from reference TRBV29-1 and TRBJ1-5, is SAVISQKPSRDICQRGTSLTIQCQVDSQVTMMFWYRQQPGQSLTLIATANQGSEATYESGFVIDKFPISRPNLTFSTLTVSNMSPEDSSIYLCSVGGLDSNQPQHFGDGTRLSIL.

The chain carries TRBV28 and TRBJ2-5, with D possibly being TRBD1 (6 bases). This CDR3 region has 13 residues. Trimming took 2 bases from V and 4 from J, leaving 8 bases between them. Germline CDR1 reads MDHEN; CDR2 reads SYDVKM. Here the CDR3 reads CASSLPRGETQYF. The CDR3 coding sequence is TGTGCCAGCAGTTTACCCAGGGGAGAGACCCAGTACTTC.

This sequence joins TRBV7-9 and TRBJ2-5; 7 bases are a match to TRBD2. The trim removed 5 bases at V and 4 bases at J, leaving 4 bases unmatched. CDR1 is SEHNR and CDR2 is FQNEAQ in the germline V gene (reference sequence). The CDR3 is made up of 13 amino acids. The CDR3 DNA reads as TGTGCCAGCAGCCAGCCGGGAGGAGAGACCCAGTACTTC. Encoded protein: CASSQPGGETQYF.

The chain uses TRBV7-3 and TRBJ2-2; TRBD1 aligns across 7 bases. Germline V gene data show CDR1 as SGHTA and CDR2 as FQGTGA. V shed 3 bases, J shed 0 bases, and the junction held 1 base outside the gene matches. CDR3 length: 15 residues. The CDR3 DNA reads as TGTGCCAGCAGCTTTGGGACAGCGAACACCGGGGAGCTGTTTTTT. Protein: CASSFGTANTGELFF.

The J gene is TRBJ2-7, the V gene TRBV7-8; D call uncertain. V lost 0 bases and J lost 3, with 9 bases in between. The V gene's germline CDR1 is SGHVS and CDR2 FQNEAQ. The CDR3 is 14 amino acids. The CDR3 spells CASSLASSYYEQYF. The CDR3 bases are TGTGCCAGCAGCTTAGCTAGCAGCTACTACGAGCAGTACTTC.

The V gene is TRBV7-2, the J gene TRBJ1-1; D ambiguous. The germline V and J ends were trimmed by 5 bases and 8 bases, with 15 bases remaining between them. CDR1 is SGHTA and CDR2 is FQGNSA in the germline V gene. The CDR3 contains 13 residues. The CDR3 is CASSVDLKPEAFF. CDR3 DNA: TGTGCCAGCAGCGTAGACTTGAAGCCGGAAGCTTTCTTT.

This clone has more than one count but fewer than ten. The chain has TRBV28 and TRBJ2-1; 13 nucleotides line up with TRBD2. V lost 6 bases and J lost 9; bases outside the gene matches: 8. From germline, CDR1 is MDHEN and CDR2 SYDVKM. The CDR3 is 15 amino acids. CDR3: CASSLHTSGRVEQFF. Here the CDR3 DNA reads TGTGCCAGCAGCCTACATACTAGCGGGAGGGTTGAGCAGTTCTTC.

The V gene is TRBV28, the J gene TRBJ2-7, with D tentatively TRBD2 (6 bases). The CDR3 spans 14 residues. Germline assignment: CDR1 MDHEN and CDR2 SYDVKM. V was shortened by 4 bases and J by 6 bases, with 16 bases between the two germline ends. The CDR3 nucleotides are TGTGCCAGCAGTTCCAAATGGGGGGTTGGCGAGCAGTACTTC. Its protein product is CASSSKWGVGEQYF. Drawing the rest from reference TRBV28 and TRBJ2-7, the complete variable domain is DVKVTQSSRYLVKRTGEKVFLECVQDMDHENMFWYRQDPGLGLRLIYFSYDVKMKEKGDIPEGYSVSREKKERFSLILESASTNQTSMYLCASSSKWGVGEQYFGPGTRLTVT.

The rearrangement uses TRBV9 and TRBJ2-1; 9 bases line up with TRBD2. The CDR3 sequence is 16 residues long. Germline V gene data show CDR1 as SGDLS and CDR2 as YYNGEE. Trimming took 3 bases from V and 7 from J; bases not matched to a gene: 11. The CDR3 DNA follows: TGTGCCAGCAGCGCGACGACTAGCGGTTTAGGGAATGAGCAGTTCTTC. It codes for CASSATTSGLGNEQFF.

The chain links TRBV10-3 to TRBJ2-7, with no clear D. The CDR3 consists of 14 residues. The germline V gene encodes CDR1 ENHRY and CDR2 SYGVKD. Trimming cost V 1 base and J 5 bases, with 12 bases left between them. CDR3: CAISELSQANEQYF. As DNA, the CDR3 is TGTGCCATCAGTGAGTTAAGCCAGGCGAACGAGCAGTACTTC.

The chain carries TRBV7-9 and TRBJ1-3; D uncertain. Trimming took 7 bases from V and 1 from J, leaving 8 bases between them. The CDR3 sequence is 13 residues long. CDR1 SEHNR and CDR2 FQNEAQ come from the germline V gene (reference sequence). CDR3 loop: CASTITSGNTIYF. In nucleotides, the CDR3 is TGTGCCAGCACCATTACATCTGGAAACACCATATATTTT.

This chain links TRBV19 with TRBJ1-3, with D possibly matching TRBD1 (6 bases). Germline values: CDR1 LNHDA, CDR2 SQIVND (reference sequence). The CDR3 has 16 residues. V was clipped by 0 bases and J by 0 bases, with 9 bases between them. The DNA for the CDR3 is TGTGCCAGTAGTATAGATGGGACAACCTCTGGAAACACCATATATTTT. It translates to CASSIDGTTSGNTIYF.

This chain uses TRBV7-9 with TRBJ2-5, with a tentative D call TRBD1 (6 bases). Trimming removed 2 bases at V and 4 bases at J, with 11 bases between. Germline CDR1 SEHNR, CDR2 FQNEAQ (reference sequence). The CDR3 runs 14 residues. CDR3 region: CASSLQTGGETQYF. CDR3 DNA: TGTGCCAGCAGCTTACAGACAGGCGGAGAGACCCAGTACTTC.

The chain's CDR3 is CASSLRSGTGELFF. The DNA for the CDR3 is TGTGCCAGCAGCCTAAGATCGGGCACCGGGGAGCTGTTTTTT. The chain carries TRBV9 and TRBJ2-2; D gene unclear. CDR3 size: 14 residues. Germline V gives CDR1 SGDLS, CDR2 YYNGEE. The V end lost 4 bases, the J end lost 4 bases, and 11 bases lay between the germline ends.

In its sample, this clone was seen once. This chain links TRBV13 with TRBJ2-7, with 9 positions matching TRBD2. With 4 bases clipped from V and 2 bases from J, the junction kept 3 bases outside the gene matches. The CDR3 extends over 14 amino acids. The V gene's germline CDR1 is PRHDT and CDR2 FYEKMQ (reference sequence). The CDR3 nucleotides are TGTGCCAGCAGCTCTAGCGGGATCACCTACGAGCAGTACTTC. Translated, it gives CASSSSGITYEQYF.

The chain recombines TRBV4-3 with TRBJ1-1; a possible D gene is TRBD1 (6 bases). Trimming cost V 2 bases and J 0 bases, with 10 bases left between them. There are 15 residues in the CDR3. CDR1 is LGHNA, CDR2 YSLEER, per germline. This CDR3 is CASSQMTGMNTEAFF. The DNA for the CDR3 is TGCGCCAGCAGCCAAATGACAGGAATGAACACTGAAGCTTTCTTT.

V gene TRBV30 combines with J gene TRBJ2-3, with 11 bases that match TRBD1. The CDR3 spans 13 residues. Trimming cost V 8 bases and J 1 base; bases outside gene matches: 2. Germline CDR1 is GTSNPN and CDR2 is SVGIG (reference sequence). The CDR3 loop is CATGQGGTDTQYF. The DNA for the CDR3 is TGTGCCACGGGACAGGGGGGCACAGATACGCAGTATTTT.

CDR3 coding DNA: TGTGCCAGCGATCGATCCTATAGCAATCAGCCCCAGCATTTT. Translated: CASDRSYSNQPQHF. The V call is TRBV6-5, the J call TRBJ1-5; D gene unclear. The CDR3 runs 14 residues. Trimming stripped 8 bases from V and 0 bases from J, with 11 bases between. Germline V gives CDR1 MNHEY, CDR2 SVGAGI.

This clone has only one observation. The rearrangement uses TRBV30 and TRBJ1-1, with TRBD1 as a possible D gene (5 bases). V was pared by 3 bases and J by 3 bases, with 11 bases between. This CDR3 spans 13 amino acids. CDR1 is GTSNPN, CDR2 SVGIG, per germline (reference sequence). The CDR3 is CAWSWTGDTEAFF. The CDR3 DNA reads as TGTGCCTGGAGCTGGACGGGGGACACTGAAGCTTTCTTT. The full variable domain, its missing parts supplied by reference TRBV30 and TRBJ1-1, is SQTIHQWPATLVQPVGSPLSLECTVEGTSNPNLYWYRQAAGRGLQLLFYSVGIGQISSEVPQNLSASRPQDRQFILSSKKLLLSDSGFYLCAWSWTGDTEAFFGQGTRLTVV.